These T cell receptor beta chains were read from a single sample in a study of vaccination effects on CD4 cells after COVID-19. These receptors' targets are unknown. This table comes from immunoSEQ multiplex PCR, and its TCRdb copy is limited to in-frame clones, with some not included. The sample lists roughly 41,000 clones, about two thirds seen once, with roughly 26% in the top ten. Sample: CD4+ T cells from PBMCs cultured with HCoV-OC43 spike peptides, taken before COVID-19 vaccination. The receptors originated from a human donor who received a COVID-19 vaccine. Each CDR3 is given with its conserved first and last residue. D genes are given only for firm matches. Not all rows give a size; the values are once, few, many and, for expanded clones, a class.

size	V	D	J	DNA	CDR3
few	TRBV2	TRBD2	TRBJ2-3	TGTGCCAGCGCGGGACTAGCGATCACAGATACGCAGTATTTT	CASAGLAITDTQYF
NA	TRBV19	NA	TRBJ1-5	TGTGCCAGTAGCCCAGACTCCAGTCGCAATCAGCCCCAGCATTTT	CASSPDSSRNQPQHF
NA	TRBV28	NA	TRBJ2-3	TGTGCCAGCAGTTTTTTTAGGCCTAGCGCGGCAGATACGCAGTATTTT	CASSFFRPSAADTQYF
NA	TRBV11-2	TRBD2	TRBJ2-1	TGTGCCAGCAGCTGGGGGACTAGCGGGAGGGCCCTCCCCGAGCAGTTCTTC	CASSWGTSGRALPEQFF
NA	TRBV7-9	NA	TRBJ1-1	TGTGCCAGCAGCTTAGTAGACTCGAACACTGAAGCTTTCTTT	CASSLVDSNTEAFF
NA	TRBV28	NA	TRBJ1-1	TGTGCCAGCAGACGCCAAGACTTGAACACTGAAGCTTTCTTT	CASRRQDLNTEAFF
NA	TRBV3-1/TRBV3-2	NA	TRBJ2-4	TGTGCCAGCAGCCAAGGTGGTGGAAACATTCAGTACTTC	CASSQGGGNIQYF
NA	TRBV11-1	NA	TRBJ2-2	TGTGCCAGCAGCTCCCGACAGCCCCCGAACACCGGGGAGCTGTTTTTT	CASSSRQPPNTGELFF
NA	TRBV19	NA	TRBJ1-4	TGTGCCAGTAGACTTTCAGGGGTACCTGAAAAACTGTTTTTT	CASRLSGVPEKLFF
once	TRBV9	NA	TRBJ2-2	TGTGCCAGCAGCCCCCCGGCAGGGGACACCGGGGAGCTGTTTTTT	CASSPPAGDTGELFF
NA	TRBV20-1	NA	TRBJ2-7	TGCAGTGCTAGAGAGCCCTACGAGCAGTACTTC	CSAREPYEQYF
many	TRBV3-1/TRBV3-2	NA	TRBJ2-7	TGTGCCAGCAGCCAAGATTCCTTTACCTACGAGCAGTACTTC	CASSQDSFTYEQYF
NA	TRBV9	TRBD1	TRBJ2-1	TGTGCCAGCAGCTCCACGGGGGACAGGAAGTTCTTC	CASSSTGDRKFF